A selection of T cell receptor beta chains follows, all from one sample in a study of blood T cells in healthy people across ages. One entry per CDR3 protein, called by TCRdb with MiXCR from the 5' RACE reads. The sample has over 500,000 distinct CDR3 sequences; approximately 52% are singletons. Sequenced sample: blood. These receptors all stem from a woman older than 75 in good health. Each CDR3 is given with its conserved first and last residue. D genes are given only for firm matches. A row's size may be missing; if present it is once, few, many or a size class.

clone_size: NA; j_call: TRBJ1-4; v_call: TRBV18; d_call: TRBD1; cdr3_aa: CASSPVGQGVEELFF; cdr3_nt: TGTGCCAGCTCACCAGTGGGACAGGGTGTTGAAGAACTGTTTTTT
clone_size: NA; j_call: TRBJ1-5; v_call: TRBV12-3/TRBV12-4; d_call: TRBD1; cdr3_aa: CASSSMDREHQPQHF; cdr3_nt: TGTGCCAGCAGTTCGATGGACAGGGAACATCAGCCCCAGCATTTT
clone_size: few; j_call: TRBJ2-7; v_call: TRBV7-9; d_call: NA; cdr3_aa: CASSLDRTSYEQYF; cdr3_nt: TGTGCCAGCAGCTTAGACAGGACTTCCTACGAGCAGTACTTC
clone_size: NA; j_call: TRBJ2-2; v_call: TRBV24-1; d_call: NA; cdr3_aa: CATLAGSGSTGELFF; cdr3_nt: TGTGCCACCCTGGCGGGGAGTGGGAGCACCGGGGAGCTGTTTTTT
clone_size: many; j_call: TRBJ2-2; v_call: TRBV5-1; d_call: NA; cdr3_aa: CASSLGTDTTGELFF; cdr3_nt: TGCGCCAGCAGCTTGGGGACGGATACCACCGGGGAGCTGTTTTTT
clone_size: many; j_call: TRBJ2-3; v_call: TRBV3-1; d_call: NA; cdr3_aa: CASSQSDTQYF; cdr3_nt: TGTGCCAGCAGCCAATCGGATACGCAGTATTTT
clone_size: NA; j_call: TRBJ2-1; v_call: TRBV5-6; d_call: TRBD1; cdr3_aa: CASSRLLAGQGAWEQFF; cdr3_nt: TGTGCCAGCAGCCGACTCCTCGCTGGACAGGGGGCGTGGGAGCAGTTCTTC
clone_size: NA; j_call: TRBJ2-5; v_call: TRBV29-1; d_call: NA; cdr3_aa: CSVELQGWANEQYF; cdr3_nt: TGCAGCGTTGAGTTGCAGGGATGGGCAAATGAGCAGTACTTC
clone_size: many; j_call: TRBJ2-4; v_call: TRBV2; d_call: NA; cdr3_aa: CASSGGNGNIQYF; cdr3_nt: TGTGCCAGCAGTGGCGGGAATGGTAACATTCAGTACTTC
clone_size: NA; j_call: TRBJ1-6; v_call: TRBV10-3; d_call: NA; cdr3_aa: CAISEGADNSPLHF; cdr3_nt: TGTGCCATCAGTGAGGGGGCTGATAATTCACCCCTCCACTTT
clone_size: NA; j_call: TRBJ2-1; v_call: TRBV5-1; d_call: NA; cdr3_aa: CASSLGLGYNSYNEQFF; cdr3_nt: TGCGCCAGCAGCTTGGGCCTGGGTTACAACTCCTACAATGAGCAGTTCTTC
clone_size: NA; j_call: TRBJ1-5; v_call: TRBV29-1; d_call: NA; cdr3_aa: CSVGVGGQPQHF; cdr3_nt: TGCAGCGTTGGGGTGGGCGGTCAGCCCCAGCATTTT
clone_size: NA; j_call: TRBJ1-3; v_call: TRBV3-1; d_call: NA; cdr3_aa: CASSDLSSGNTIYF; cdr3_nt: TGTGCCAGCAGCGATCTTAGCTCTGGAAACACCATATATTTT
clone_size: NA; j_call: TRBJ2-7; v_call: TRBV7-2; d_call: NA; cdr3_aa: CASTPDRLGEQYF; cdr3_nt: TGTGCCAGCACCCCCGACCGGCTAGGCGAGCAGTACTTC
clone_size: few; j_call: TRBJ2-1; v_call: TRBV7-6; d_call: TRBD2; cdr3_aa: CASSLTKTSGYNEQFF; cdr3_nt: TGTGCCAGCAGCTTAACAAAGACTAGCGGTTACAATGAGCAGTTCTTC
clone_size: NA; j_call: TRBJ1-4; v_call: TRBV30; d_call: NA; cdr3_aa: CASTATGLNEKLFF; cdr3_nt: TGTGCCTCCACCGCGACAGGCCTTAATGAAAAACTGTTTTTT
clone_size: many; j_call: TRBJ2-5; v_call: TRBV15; d_call: NA; cdr3_aa: CATSREISETQYF; cdr3_nt: TGTGCCACCAGCAGAGAGATCTCGGAGACCCAGTACTTC
clone_size: NA; j_call: TRBJ2-7; v_call: TRBV20-1; d_call: TRBD1; cdr3_aa: CSAFDRALSYEQYF; cdr3_nt: TGCAGTGCCTTTGACAGGGCCCTTTCCTACGAGCAGTACTTC
clone_size: NA; j_call: TRBJ2-1; v_call: TRBV11-2; d_call: TRBD2; cdr3_aa: CASSFGSGRSYNEQFF; cdr3_nt: TGTGCCAGCAGCTTTGGTAGCGGGAGGTCTTACAATGAGCAGTTCTTC
clone_size: NA; j_call: TRBJ1-5; v_call: TRBV12-3/TRBV12-4; d_call: NA; cdr3_aa: CASSLSGLYSNQPQHF; cdr3_nt: TGTGCCAGCAGTTTATCAGGGCTGTATAGCAATCAGCCCCAGCATTTT